This entry is about one T cell receptor beta chain. This clonotype occurred a few times. What this receptor recognizes is not known. No qualities accompany the bases; no much larger clone lies one base away. These data are taken from a study of regulatory T cells in long-lasting Graves disease (TCRdb year 2021). For the wider study: Persistent Graves' disease meant more than 5 years of antithyroid drug treatment with TSH receptor autoantibodies that stayed positive. A total of around 35 samples were covered by TCR sequencing, comprising around 13 persistent and around 20 newly diagnosed Graves' disease patients. The study took place in China and was registered as a clinical trial. Persistent Graves' disease patients in the clinical cohort had taken antithyroid drugs for about 10.3 years on average. Peripheral blood TCR sequencing and RNA sequencing compared persistent Graves' disease patients with newly diagnosed Graves' disease patients.

Trimmed from V: 4 bases; trimmed from J: 6 bases; junction bases lacking a gene match: 10. Taken from the germline V gene, the CDR1 and CDR2 loops are SGHDT and YYEEEE. The CDR3 numbers 14 residues from cysteine through phenylalanine. CDR3 DNA only is kept here, 42 bases in frame from base 1. Receptor amplification or capture employed multiplex PCR. The sequencing machine was an Illumina HiSeq 4000. iRepertoire HTBI primers and Arm-PCR amplification of CDR3 regions were used to construct TCR beta libraries. Before sequencing, the PCR products underwent gel purification. In the paper's pipeline: A total of fewer than 80 TRBV and approximately 15 TRBJ segments were identified across samples and were used for gene usage analysis of CDR3 amino acid clonotypes. Filtered high-quality paired reads were merged into contigs using COPE and FqMerger. BLAST was used to align contigs to IMGT TRBV, TRBD and TRBJ reference genes, and CDR3 was defined according to IMGT. Any clonotype with a frequency above 0.1% was counted as a highly expanded clone. Shannon entropy served as the measure of repertoire diversity, while the Gini coefficient captured V-J evenness. Public clonotypes were defined as clonotypes shared by more than one individual. Starting from the raw public reads, TCRdb applied fastp trimming at Q25, assembled clones with MiXCR and retained in-frame beta chains. Records with the same CDR3 protein are collapsed into one entry carrying the most frequent genes and DNA. The V and J calls shown here were made by TCRdb, not taken from the authors' results. The table for this sample lists roughly 500,000 distinct CDR3 sequences; 22% of them were counted only once. In total, the top ten clones hold 10% to 15% of the sample.

In light of the paper, this sample's time point label describes: persistent/refractory GD, antithyroid drugs over 5 years with positive TRAb. RNA was extracted from PBMCs in TRIzol for both TCR sequencing and RNA sequencing. The diagnosis of Graves' disease followed American Thyroid Association guidelines. Patients were recruited from an endocrinology department in Xi'an, China. From each patient, about 9.7 milliliters of peripheral blood was collected into an EDTA anticoagulant tube. Ficoll Paque Plus density gradient separation was used to isolate PBMCs, and no further T cell sorting was performed. RNA quality was checked with an Agilent 2100 Bioanalyzer and agarose gel, and concentration with a NanoDrop 2000. The paper as a whole reports these results and caveats: A larger number of public clonotypes was shared among persistent patients (approximately 2,500) than among newly diagnosed patients (roughly 1,000). Sequencing and analysis were limited to the TCR beta chain. Persistent Graves' disease patients showed lower TCR Shannon entropy and fewer highly expanded clones than newly diagnosed patients, suggesting clonal expansion. Peripheral blood alone was examined, since thyroid tissue, which constituted the primary lesion, could not be accessed. As a limitation, the authors acknowledged that the small sample size may reduce accuracy. TRBV28, TRBJ1-2 and TRBJ2-5 were preferentially used in persistent disease, while TRBV20-1 and TRBJ2-1 were favored in newly diagnosed disease.

In this chain, TRBV5-6 is recombined with TRBJ2-7, with 7 junctional bases fitting TRBD1. The source material was peripheral blood mononuclear cells (PBMCs), sampled when the disease was refractory, from a patient treated with antithyroid drugs. The TCR was taken from a female donor with Graves disease. The sequenced DNA is TGTGCCAGCAGCGCCGGGACAGTAACGATCGAGCAGTACTTC. It translates to CASSAGTVTIEQYF. Where the CDR3 stops, the reference TRBV5-6 and TRBJ2-7 genes take over; the full variable domain is DAGVTQSPTHLIKTRGQQVTLRCSPKSGHDTVSWYQQALGQGPQFIFQYYEEEERQRGNFPDRFSGHQFPNYSSELNVNALLLGDSALYLCASSAGTVTIEQYFGPGTRLTVT.